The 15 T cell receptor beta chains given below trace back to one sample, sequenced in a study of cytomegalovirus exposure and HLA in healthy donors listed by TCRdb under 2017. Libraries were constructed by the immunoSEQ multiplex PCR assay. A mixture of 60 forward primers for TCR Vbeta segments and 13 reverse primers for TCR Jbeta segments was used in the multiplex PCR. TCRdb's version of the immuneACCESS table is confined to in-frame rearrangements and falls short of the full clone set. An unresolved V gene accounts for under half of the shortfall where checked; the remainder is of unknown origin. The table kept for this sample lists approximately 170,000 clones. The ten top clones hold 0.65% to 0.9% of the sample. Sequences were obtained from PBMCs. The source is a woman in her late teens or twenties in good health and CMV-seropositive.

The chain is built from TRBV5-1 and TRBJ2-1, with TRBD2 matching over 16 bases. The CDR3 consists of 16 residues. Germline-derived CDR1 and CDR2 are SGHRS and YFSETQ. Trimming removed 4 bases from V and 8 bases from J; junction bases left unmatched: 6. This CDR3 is CASSAGLAGGRDEQFF. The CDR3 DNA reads TGCGCCAGCAGCGCGGGACTAGCGGGAGGGAGGGATGAGCAGTTCTTC.

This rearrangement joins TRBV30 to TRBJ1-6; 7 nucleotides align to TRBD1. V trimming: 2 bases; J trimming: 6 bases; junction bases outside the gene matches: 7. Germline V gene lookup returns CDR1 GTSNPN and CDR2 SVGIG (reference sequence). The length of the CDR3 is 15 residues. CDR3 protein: CAWSIRGVVNSPLHF. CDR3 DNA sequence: TGTGCCTGGAGTATCAGGGGGGTGGTTAATTCACCCCTCCACTTT. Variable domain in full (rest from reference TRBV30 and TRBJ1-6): SQTIHQWPATLVQPVGSPLSLECTVEGTSNPNLYWYRQAAGRGLQLLFYSVGIGQISSEVPQNLSASRPQDRQFILSSKKLLLSDSGFYLCAWSIRGVVNSPLHFGNGTRLTVT.

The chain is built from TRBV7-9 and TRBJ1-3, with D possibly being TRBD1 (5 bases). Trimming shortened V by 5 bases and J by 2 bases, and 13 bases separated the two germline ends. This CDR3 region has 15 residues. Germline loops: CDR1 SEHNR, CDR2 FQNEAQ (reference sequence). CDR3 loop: CASSPLQVPGNTIYF. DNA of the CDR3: TGTGCCAGCAGCCCATTACAGGTACCTGGAAACACCATATATTTT.

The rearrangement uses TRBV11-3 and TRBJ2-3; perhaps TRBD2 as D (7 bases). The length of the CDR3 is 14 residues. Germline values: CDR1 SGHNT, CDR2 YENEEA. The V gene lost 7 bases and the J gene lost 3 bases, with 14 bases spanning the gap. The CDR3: CASTRGAATDTQYF. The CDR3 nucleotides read TGTGCCAGCACCCGGGGGGCCGCAACAGATACGCAGTATTTT.

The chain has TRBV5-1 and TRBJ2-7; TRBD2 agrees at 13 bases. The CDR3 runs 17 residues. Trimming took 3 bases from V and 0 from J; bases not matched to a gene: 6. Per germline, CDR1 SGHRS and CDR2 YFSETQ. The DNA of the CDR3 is TGCGCCAGCAGCTACGGGACTAGCGGGGAATACTCCTACGAGCAGTACTTC. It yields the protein CASSYGTSGEYSYEQYF. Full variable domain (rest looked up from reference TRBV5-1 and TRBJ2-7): KAGVTQTPRYLIKTRGQQVTLSCSPISGHRSVSWYQQTPGQGLQFLFEYFSETQRNKGNFPGRFSGRQFSNSRSEMNVSTLELGDSALYLCASSYGTSGEYSYEQYFGPGTRLTVT.

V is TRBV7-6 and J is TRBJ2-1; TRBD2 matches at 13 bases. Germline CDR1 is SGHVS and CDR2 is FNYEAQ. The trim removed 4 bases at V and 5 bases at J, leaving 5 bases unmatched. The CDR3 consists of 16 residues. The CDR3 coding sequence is TGTGCCAGCAGCTCGCAGGGACTAGCGGGAAACAATGAGCAGTTCTTC. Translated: CASSSQGLAGNNEQFF.

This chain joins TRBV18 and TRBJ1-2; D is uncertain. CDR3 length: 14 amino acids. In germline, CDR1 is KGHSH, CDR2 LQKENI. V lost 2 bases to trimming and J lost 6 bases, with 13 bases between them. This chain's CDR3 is CASSPSATANGYTF. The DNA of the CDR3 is TGTGCCAGCTCACCATCGGCTACAGCCAATGGCTACACCTTC.

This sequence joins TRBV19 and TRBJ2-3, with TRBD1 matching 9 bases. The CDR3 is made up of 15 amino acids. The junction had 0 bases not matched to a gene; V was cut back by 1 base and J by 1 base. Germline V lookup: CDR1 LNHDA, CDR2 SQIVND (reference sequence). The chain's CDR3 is CASSIGDRGTDTQYF. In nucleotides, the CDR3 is TGTGCCAGTAGTATAGGGGACAGGGGCACAGATACGCAGTATTTT.

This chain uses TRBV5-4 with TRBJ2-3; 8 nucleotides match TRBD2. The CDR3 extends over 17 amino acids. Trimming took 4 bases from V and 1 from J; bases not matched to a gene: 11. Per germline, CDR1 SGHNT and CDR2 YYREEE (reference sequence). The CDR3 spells CASSQELRGAGTDTQYF. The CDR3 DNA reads TGTGCCAGCAGCCAAGAGCTGCGGGGGGCCGGCACAGATACGCAGTATTTT.

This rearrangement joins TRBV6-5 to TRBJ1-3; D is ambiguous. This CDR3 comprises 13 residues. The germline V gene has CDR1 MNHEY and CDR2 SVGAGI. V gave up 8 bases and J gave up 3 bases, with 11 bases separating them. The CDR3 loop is CASLSRGGNTIYF. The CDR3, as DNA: TGTGCCAGCCTTTCTCGCGGTGGAAACACCATATATTTT.

CDR3 nucleotide sequence: TGTGCCAGCACCCGGACAGGGGGTAACACTGAAGCTTTCTTT. As protein: CASTRTGGNTEAFF. The chain joins TRBV27 to TRBJ1-1, with TRBD1 matching 10 bases. The CDR3 sequence is 14 residues long. The germline CDR1 and CDR2 sequences are MNHEY and SMNVEV (reference sequence). V dropped 7 bases and J dropped 2; count of bases not matched to a gene: 4.

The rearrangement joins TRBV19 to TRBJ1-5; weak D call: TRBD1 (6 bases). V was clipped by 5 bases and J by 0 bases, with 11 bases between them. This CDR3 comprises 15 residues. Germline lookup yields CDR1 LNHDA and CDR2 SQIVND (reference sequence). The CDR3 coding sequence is TGTGCCAGTAGTCCCAGACAGGATAGCAATCAGCCCCAGCATTTT. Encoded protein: CASSPRQDSNQPQHF. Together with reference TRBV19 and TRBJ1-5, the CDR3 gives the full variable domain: DGGITQSPKYLFRKEGQNVTLSCEQNLNHDAMYWYRQDPGQGLRLIYYSQIVNDFQKGDIAEGYSVSREKKESFPLTVTSAQKNPTAFYLCASSPRQDSNQPQHFGDGTRLSIL.

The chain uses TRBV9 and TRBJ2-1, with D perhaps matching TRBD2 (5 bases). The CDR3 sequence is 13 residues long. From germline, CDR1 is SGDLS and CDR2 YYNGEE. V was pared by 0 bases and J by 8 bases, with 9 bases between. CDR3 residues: CASSVAGMDEQFF. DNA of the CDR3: TGTGCCAGCAGCGTAGCCGGGATGGATGAGCAGTTCTTC.

This chain's CDR3 is CASNPGTGVSGANVLTF. CDR3 nucleotides: TGTGCCAGCAATCCCGGGACGGGGGTCTCTGGGGCCAACGTCCTGACTTTC. V and J are TRBV2 and TRBJ2-6, with D possibly TRBD2 on 6 matching bases. Between the trimmed V and J ends, which lost 7 bases and 0 bases, there was a span of 16 bases. The CDR3 totals 17 residues. Per the germline V gene, CDR1 is SNHLY and CDR2 is FYNNEI.

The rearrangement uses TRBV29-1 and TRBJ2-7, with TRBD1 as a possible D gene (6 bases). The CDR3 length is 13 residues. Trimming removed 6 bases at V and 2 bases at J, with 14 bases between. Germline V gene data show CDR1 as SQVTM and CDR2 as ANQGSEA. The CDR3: CSVSSGTTYEQYF. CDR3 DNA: TGCAGCGTAAGTTCCGGGACAACCTACGAGCAGTACTTC.